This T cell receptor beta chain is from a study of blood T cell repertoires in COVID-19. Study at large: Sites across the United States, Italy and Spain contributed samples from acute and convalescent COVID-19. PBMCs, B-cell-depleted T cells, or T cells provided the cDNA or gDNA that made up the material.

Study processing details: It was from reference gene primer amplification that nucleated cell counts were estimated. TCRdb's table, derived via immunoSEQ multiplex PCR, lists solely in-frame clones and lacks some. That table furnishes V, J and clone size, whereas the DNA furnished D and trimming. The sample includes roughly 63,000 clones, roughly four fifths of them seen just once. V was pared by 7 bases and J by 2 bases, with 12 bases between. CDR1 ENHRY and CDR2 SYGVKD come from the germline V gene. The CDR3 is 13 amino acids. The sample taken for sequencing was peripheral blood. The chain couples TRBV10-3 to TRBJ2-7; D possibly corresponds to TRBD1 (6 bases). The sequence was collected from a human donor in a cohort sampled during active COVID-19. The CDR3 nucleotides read TGTGCCATCACTCGGGACACCGCCTACGAGCAGTACTTC. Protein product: CAITRDTAYEQYF.